The T cell receptor (beta chain) described here comes from a study of T-cell reconstitution after alpha-beta-depleted transplantation in children. It was with unique molecular identifiers that the TCRbeta library was prepared. TCRdb used MiXCR to reprocess the PCR reads, holding one entry per CDR3 protein. The data hold around 480,000 distinct CDR3 sequences, with approximately 29% observed a single time. This clonotype was detected only a few times. Sequenced here: PBMCs from the stem cell graft donor, sampled from the stem cell graft. This TCR came from a human donor who donated a stem cell graft to a child with aplastic anemia.

CDR3 region: CASSESGRGTGELFF. CDR3 coding DNA: TGCGCCAGCAGTGAGTCGGGCCGCGGCACCGGGGAGCTGTTTTTT. The chain links TRBV10-1 to TRBJ2-2, with no clear D. Trimming removed 0 bases at V and 4 bases at J, with 9 bases between. Germline loops: CDR1 WNHNN, CDR2 SYGVQD (reference sequence). This CDR3 comprises 15 residues.